A single sample gave rise to the 27 T cell receptor beta chains below, sequenced in a study of cytomegalovirus exposure and HLA in healthy donors. PCR was performed using 60 Vbeta and 13 Jbeta primers. Only in-frame clones appear in the TCRdb table, and some are missing; sequencing was by immunoSEQ multiplex PCR. The table lists some 60,000 clones, 65% to 90% of them singletons. Sequencing was carried out using PBMCs. These receptors were collected from a human donor in good health.

This clone came up a few times. In DNA form, the CDR3 reads TGTGCCAGCAGCACCGGGTTCGGCCCAGATACGCAGTATTTT. Translating gives CASSTGFGPDTQYF. The chain uses TRBV11-2 and TRBJ2-3; D is unresolved. The CDR3 has 14 amino acids. V was shortened by 5 bases and J by 4 bases, with 13 bases between the two germline ends. Germline loops: CDR1 SGHAT, CDR2 FQNNGV. Variable domain in full (rest from reference TRBV11-2 and TRBJ2-3): EAGVAQSPRYKIIEKRQSVAFWCNPISGHATLYWYQQILGQGPKLLIQFQNNGVVDDSQLPKDRFSAERLKGVDSTLKIQPAKLEDSAVYLCASSTGFGPDTQYFGPGTRLTVL.

The rearrangement uses TRBV19 and TRBJ2-5, with 8 bases lining up with TRBD1. The CDR3 runs to 14 residues. With 7 bases clipped from V and 0 bases from J, the junction kept 4 bases outside the gene matches. The V gene's germline CDR1 is LNHDA and CDR2 SQIVND (reference sequence). CDR3 residues: CASKRTGNQETQYF. CDR3 nucleotide sequence: TGTGCCAGTAAAAGGACAGGGAACCAAGAGACCCAGTACTTC. The full variable domain, with the rest looked up from reference TRBV19 and TRBJ2-5, is DGGITQSPKYLFRKEGQNVTLSCEQNLNHDAMYWYRQDPGQGLRLIYYSQIVNDFQKGDIAEGYSVSREKKESFPLTVTSAQKNPTAFYLCASKRTGNQETQYFGPGTRLLVL.

The rearrangement links TRBV7-2 to TRBJ2-3; possibly TRBD2 for D (5 bases). The CDR3 loop spans 13 amino acids. The V gene lost 1 base and the J gene lost 9 bases, with 11 bases spanning the gap. Germline assignment: CDR1 SGHTA and CDR2 FQGNSA. The CDR3 DNA reads as TGTGCCAGCAGCTTAGGGCCCACGGGGACGCAGTATTTT. Residues: CASSLGPTGTQYF.

The V and J genes are TRBV4-2 and TRBJ1-1, with TRBD1 as a possible D gene (5 bases). Deletions cut 0 bases from V and 1 base from J, with 9 bases between. The CDR3 length is 15 residues. Germline V gene sequence: CDR1 LGHNA, CDR2 YNFKEQ. The CDR3 sequence is CASSQELQANTEAFF. The CDR3 region has the DNA TGTGCCAGCAGCCAAGAACTACAGGCGAACACTGAAGCTTTCTTT.

There are a few counts of this clone. The chain combines TRBV6-1 with TRBJ2-7; 12 bases align to TRBD2. The CDR3 spans 16 residues. Germline CDR1 and CDR2: MNHNS and SASEGT. J lost 4 bases, V lost 2 bases, and 6 bases had no gene match. The CDR3 sequence: CASSEQVGTSGYEQYF. The CDR3 coding sequence is TGTGCCAGCAGTGAACAGGTGGGGACTAGCGGGTACGAGCAGTACTTC.

The chain employs TRBV7-2 and TRBJ2-3; 10 nucleotides match TRBD1. This CDR3 is 14 amino acids long. The V gene end was trimmed by 1 base and the J gene end by 5 bases; junction bases not matched to a gene: 0. The germline V gene encodes CDR1 SGHTA and CDR2 FQGNSA. DNA for the CDR3: TGTGCCAGCAGCTTAGGGGACAGGGGAGATACGCAGTATTTT. It encodes CASSLGDRGDTQYF.

This clone has just one count. CDR3 coding DNA: TGCGCCAGCAGAATAGCGGGGGGCCCCTACAATGAGCAGTTCTTC. Translating gives CASRIAGGPYNEQFF. The rearrangement links TRBV10-2 to TRBJ2-1; 10 bases are a match to TRBD2. Trimming at V came to 6 bases and at J to 2 bases, leaving 4 bases not matched to a gene. Germline values: CDR1 WSHSY, CDR2 SAAADI. The CDR3 covers 15 residues.

This rearrangement joins TRBV19 to TRBJ1-5; TRBD1 agrees at 10 bases. The germline V gene has CDR1 LNHDA and CDR2 SQIVND (reference sequence). CDR3 length: 15 residues. Trimming at V came to 2 bases and at J to 6 bases, leaving 4 bases not matched to a gene. The CDR3 sequence is CASSIPRTGGQPQHF. The CDR3 DNA reads as TGTGCCAGTAGTATACCCCGGACAGGGGGTCAGCCCCAGCATTTT.

J is TRBJ1-2 and V is TRBV27; 8 bases line up with TRBD1. The CDR3 covers 14 residues. Losses at the gene ends were 3 bases for V and 7 bases for J; bases not matched to a gene: 7. Germline-derived CDR1 and CDR2 are MNHEY and SMNVEV (reference sequence). CDR3 sequence reads: CASSFRQGRGGYTF. CDR3 sequence (DNA): TGTGCCAGCAGTTTCAGACAGGGGCGGGGTGGCTACACCTTC.

The chain couples TRBV10-2 to TRBJ2-7; a possible D gene is TRBD2 (5 bases). Germline loops: CDR1 WSHSY, CDR2 SAAADI. V was cut by 6 bases and J by 4 bases, with 16 bases left in between. The CDR3 spans 14 residues. In DNA, the CDR3 is TGCGCCAGCAGACGGACCGCGGGTCTTTACGAGCAGTACTTC. It encodes CASRRTAGLYEQYF.

The chain joins TRBV19 to TRBJ2-1; 10 nucleotides align to TRBD2. Trimming took 1 base from V and 5 from J; bases not matched to a gene: 2. The CDR3 totals 15 residues. The germline CDR1 and CDR2 sequences are LNHDA and SQIVND (reference sequence). CDR3 coding DNA: TGTGCCAGTAGTATAGGAGCGGGGGGGGACAATGAGCAGTTCTTC. Amino acid sequence: CASSIGAGGDNEQFF.

The chain couples TRBV10-3 to TRBJ2-3; 8 nucleotides line up with TRBD2. The CDR3 runs 17 residues. Germline V gene lookup returns CDR1 ENHRY and CDR2 SYGVKD. V shed 4 bases and J 2 bases; nucleotides not matched to a gene: 11. In DNA form, the CDR3 reads TGTGCCATCAGTGTGGCGACGGGGGGGCGAGACACAGATACGCAGTATTTT. Residues: CAISVATGGRDTDTQYF.

The chain carries TRBV9 and TRBJ2-3; 9 bases map to TRBD2. The J segment lost 2 bases and the V segment lost 5 bases, leaving 6 bases of the junction unmatched. This CDR3 is 15 amino acids long. The V gene's germline CDR1 is SGDLS and CDR2 YYNGEE. As DNA, the CDR3 is TGTGCCAGCAGAGGAAGCGGGGGGAACACAGATACGCAGTATTTT. It specifies CASRGSGGNTDTQYF.

This clone was detected only once. The CDR3 spells CASSLGGLASLGPYNEQFF. Written as DNA, the CDR3 is TGTGCCAGCAGCTTAGGGGGACTAGCGAGTTTAGGGCCTTACAATGAGCAGTTCTTC. The chain employs TRBV11-2 and TRBJ2-1; 10 bases are a match to TRBD2. This CDR3 is 19 amino acids long. Germline assignment: CDR1 SGHAT and CDR2 FQNNGV. Trimming took 1 base from V and 4 from J; bases not matched to a gene: 13. The whole variable domain, filled in from reference TRBV11-2 and TRBJ2-1, reads EAGVAQSPRYKIIEKRQSVAFWCNPISGHATLYWYQQILGQGPKLLIQFQNNGVVDDSQLPKDRFSAERLKGVDSTLKIQPAKLEDSAVYLCASSLGGLASLGPYNEQFFGPGTRLTVL.

V usage is TRBV5-1 and J usage is TRBJ1-6; weak D call: TRBD1 (5 bases). The V end lost 0 bases, the J end lost 6 bases, and 13 bases lay between the germline ends. Germline values: CDR1 SGHRS, CDR2 YFSETQ. The CDR3 extends over 16 amino acids. The CDR3 here is CASSLAGLRFNSPLHF. CDR3 nucleotide sequence: TGCGCCAGCAGCTTGGCAGGGCTCCGTTTTAATTCACCCCTCCACTTT.

The gene calls are TRBV7-3 and TRBJ2-5; perhaps TRBD1 as D (6 bases). Trimming cost V 4 bases and J 7 bases, with 13 bases left between them. Germline V gene data show CDR1 as SGHTA and CDR2 as FQGTGA. This CDR3 comprises 13 residues. CDR3 residues: CASSSTGSGTQYF. Written as DNA, the CDR3 is TGTGCCAGCAGCTCGACAGGCTCGGGGACCCAGTACTTC.

The chain carries TRBV6-6 and TRBJ2-7; no definite D call. Germline CDR1 reads MNHNY; CDR2 reads SVGAGI (reference sequence). The CDR3 sequence is 13 residues long. The germline V and J ends were trimmed by 6 bases and 3 bases, with 12 bases remaining between them. This CDR3 reads CASRPAAIYEQYF. CDR3 bases: TGTGCCAGCAGACCGGCGGCAATCTACGAGCAGTACTTC.

CDR3 nucleotide sequence: TGTGCCATCCAATCCGCGGGGGGGGTCACAGATACGCAGTATTTT. Its translation: CAIQSAGGVTDTQYF. V and J are TRBV10-3 and TRBJ2-3; 9 bases line up with TRBD2. The CDR3 contains 15 residues. J was trimmed by 2 bases and V by 8 bases; bases with no gene match: 8. Germline V CDR1 and CDR2: ENHRY, SYGVKD.

The gene calls are TRBV12-5 and TRBJ2-5, with TRBD1 matching 7 bases. Germline CDR1 LGHNT, CDR2 FRNRAP. The V and J ends lost 0 bases and 7 bases, in that order; junction bases with no gene match: 23. The CDR3 consists of 20 residues. The CDR3 nucleotides read TGTGCTAGTGGTTTGGTATCCCCAAGACACAGGGGCCGAGCAATGGGGACCCAGTACTTC. It is translated as CASGLVSPRHRGRAMGTQYF.

The genes are TRBV28 and TRBJ2-7; possible D gene TRBD1, 6 bases. The CDR3 is 14 amino acids. The V gene lost 9 bases and the J gene lost 3 bases, with 18 bases spanning the gap. Germline V gives CDR1 MDHEN, CDR2 SYDVKM. The CDR3: CASISGQSNYEQYF. The DNA for the CDR3 is TGTGCCAGTATTTCCGGACAGAGCAACTACGAGCAGTACTTC.

This sequence joins TRBV7-3 and TRBJ2-1; 13 bases align to TRBD2. The CDR3 totals 15 residues. From germline, CDR1 is SGHTA and CDR2 FQGTGA. J was trimmed by 10 bases and V by 1 base; bases with no gene match: 4. As DNA, the CDR3 is TGTGCCAGCAGCTTAAGGACTAGCGGGAGTGACGAGCAGTTCTTC. This codes for CASSLRTSGSDEQFF.

The chain links TRBV6-5 to TRBJ1-5; no reliable D call. Trimming stripped 6 bases from V and 1 base from J, with 10 bases between. Germline V CDR1 and CDR2: MNHEY, SVGAGI. The CDR3 has 14 amino acids. The CDR3 here is CASRDTGSNQPQHF. DNA for the CDR3: TGTGCCAGCAGAGACACCGGCAGCAATCAGCCCCAGCATTTT.

A single count supports this clone. The chain recombines TRBV6-5 with TRBJ1-1, with a possible D match to TRBD1 (6 bases). Trimming pared 4 bases from V and 1 base from J, leaving 10 bases between. CDR1 is MNHEY, CDR2 SVGAGI, per germline. CDR3 size: 14 residues. CDR3 in amino acids: CASSLGRGNTEAFF. Here the CDR3 DNA reads TGTGCCAGCAGTTTGGGCAGGGGGAACACTGAAGCTTTCTTT.

This chain links TRBV7-3 with TRBJ2-1, with 13 bases lining up with TRBD2. The trim removed 2 bases at V and 4 bases at J, leaving 5 bases unmatched. The germline CDR1 and CDR2 sequences are SGHTA and FQGTGA. This CDR3 spans 17 amino acids. The CDR3 is CASSLGPLAGGYNEQFF. CDR3 coding DNA: TGTGCCAGCAGCTTAGGGCCACTAGCGGGAGGGTACAATGAGCAGTTCTTC.

The chain has TRBV7-8 and TRBJ1-4; 8 positions match TRBD1. Per the germline V gene, CDR1 is SGHVS and CDR2 is FQNEAQ. The CDR3 is made up of 16 amino acids. The V gene end was trimmed by 5 bases and the J gene end by 3 bases; junction bases not matched to a gene: 8. The CDR3 sequence is CASSTDRGTANEKLFF. The CDR3 DNA reads TGTGCCAGCAGCACAGACAGGGGTACGGCTAATGAAAAACTGTTTTTT.

The chain couples TRBV28 to TRBJ2-7; D perhaps matches TRBD2 (5 bases). There are 13 residues in the CDR3. From germline, CDR1 is MDHEN and CDR2 SYDVKM. Trimming removed 3 bases from V and 2 bases from J, with 8 bases in between. The CDR3 spells CASSFGVAYEQYF. The DNA of the CDR3 is TGTGCCAGCAGTTTCGGGGTGGCCTACGAGCAGTACTTC.

The chain is built from TRBV25-1 and TRBJ2-1; 8 nucleotides match TRBD2. Germline V gives CDR1 MGHDK, CDR2 SYGVNS. The CDR3 spans 18 residues. J gave up 0 bases and V 2 bases, and 9 bases lay outside the gene matches. This CDR3 is CASSEVAGGESSYNEQFF. In DNA, the CDR3 is TGTGCCAGCAGTGAAGTTGCGGGGGGTGAGAGCTCCTACAATGAGCAGTTCTTC.